The 26 T cell receptor beta chains listed next were all sequenced from one sample in a study of T-cell reconstitution after alpha-beta-depleted transplantation in children. For TCRbeta, the library was prepared with unique molecular identifiers. MiXCR was run by TCRdb on the PCR reads, yielding one entry per CDR3 protein. The profile shows 300,000 or so distinct CDR3 sequences, more than 20% of them singletons. The specimen was PBMCs, mostly from graft donor cells, collected 180 days after TCRalphabeta/CD19-depleted stem cell transplant. The receptors originated from a male patient between 5 and 17 years old who had a stem cell transplant for acute lymphoblastic leukemia, so the T cells may come from the graft donor.

This clonotype has only a few counts. The CDR3 nucleotides read TGTGCCACCAGCAGAGAGCCTTACGGCGATTCGCCCCAGCATTTT. Its protein is CATSREPYGDSPQHF. The chain links TRBV15 to TRBJ1-5, with D unresolved. Germline V gives CDR1 LNHNV, CDR2 YYDKDF (reference sequence). The V end was cut by 0 bases, the J end by 9 bases, with 15 bases between. The CDR3 consists of 15 residues.

The chain joins TRBV6-4 to TRBJ2-3; maybe TRBD2 (6 bases). Trimming pared 4 bases from V and 8 bases from J, leaving 13 bases between. The CDR3 length is 13 residues. CDR1 is MRHNA and CDR2 is SNTAGT in the germline V gene. The CDR3 sequence is CASSAFLASTQYF. In DNA form, the CDR3 reads TGTGCCAGCAGTGCGTTTCTAGCGTCTACGCAGTATTTT.

The chain joins TRBV19 to TRBJ2-3; D not resolved. The CDR3 runs to 16 residues. Trimming removed 7 bases from V and 0 bases from J, with 17 bases in between. Germline CDR1 reads LNHDA; CDR2 reads SQIVND (reference sequence). The CDR3 nucleotides are TGTGCCAGTACCCCTTCTTGGGTGGGGAGCACAGATACGCAGTATTTT. Its protein is CASTPSWVGSTDTQYF.

This chain connects TRBV3-1 to TRBJ1-2, with a possible D match to TRBD1 (5 bases). The CDR3 spans 12 residues. Trimming left V 3 bases short and J 8 bases short, with 10 bases between. Per germline, CDR1 LGHDT and CDR2 YNNKEL (reference sequence). The CDR3 spells CASSQGEGGYTF. DNA for the CDR3: TGTGCCAGCAGCCAGGGGGAGGGCGGCTACACCTTC.

The rearrangement uses TRBV12-5 and TRBJ2-5; unclear D gene. The CDR3 length is 14 residues. CDR1 and CDR2 (germline): LGHNT, FRNRAP. Trimming pared 6 bases from V and 4 bases from J, leaving 15 bases between. The CDR3, as DNA: TGTGCTAGTGGATCTGACCCAGGCCCAGAGACCCAGTACTTC. Protein product: CASGSDPGPETQYF.

Many counts were recorded for this clonotype. The CDR3 nucleotides read TGCGCCAGCAGCTTGGCTCGGGTCCTACCAGATACGCAGTATTTT. This translates into CASSLARVLPDTQYF. The rearrangement uses TRBV5-1 and TRBJ2-3; D is unresolved. Germline V CDR1 and CDR2: SGHRS, YFSETQ. This CDR3 region has 15 residues. Trimming took 0 bases from V and 4 from J, leaving 12 bases between them.

The V and J genes are TRBV6-1 and TRBJ2-5; 8 positions agree with TRBD1. Germline V gene sequence: CDR1 MNHNS, CDR2 SASEGT. The CDR3 sequence is 15 residues long. Trimming cost V 8 bases and J 2 bases; bases outside gene matches: 10. The CDR3 loop reads CASHSGQGPQETQYF. The CDR3 DNA reads as TGTGCCAGCCATTCCGGACAGGGACCACAAGAGACCCAGTACTTC.

This clonotype was counted many times. V and J are TRBV10-1 and TRBJ2-1, with D possibly being TRBD2 (6 bases). Germline assignment: CDR1 WNHNN and CDR2 SYGVQD (reference sequence). The CDR3 totals 13 residues. Trimming shortened V by 6 bases and J by 14 bases, and 20 bases separated the two germline ends. The CDR3 here is CASSLPPGLRKFF. CDR3 bases: TGCGCCAGCAGCCTACCACCGGGACTCCGCAAGTTCTTC.

The V gene is TRBV10-1, the J gene TRBJ2-3; D remains ambiguous. Trimming removed 7 bases at V and 6 bases at J, with 14 bases between. CDR3 length: 13 residues. Germline V gives CDR1 WNHNN, CDR2 SYGVQD (reference sequence). DNA of the CDR3: TGCGCCAGCACCGACGGAGTTCCCGATACGCAGTATTTT. It codes for CASTDGVPDTQYF.

This clonotype was seen a handful of times. The rearrangement uses TRBV25-1 and TRBJ2-4; 8 nucleotides line up with TRBD2. CDR3 length: 15 residues. V shed 3 bases, J shed 6 bases, and the junction held 7 bases outside the gene matches. Germline V CDR1 and CDR2: MGHDK, SYGVNS. CDR3 sequence (DNA): TGTGCCAGCAGTGACCCCGGGGGGGCCGGAAACATTCAGTACTTC. Amino acids: CASSDPGGAGNIQYF.

The chain couples TRBV27 to TRBJ2-1; 7 nucleotides line up with TRBD2. The germline V gene encodes CDR1 MNHEY and CDR2 SMNVEV (reference sequence). This CDR3 comprises 15 residues. The J segment lost 0 bases and the V segment lost 5 bases, leaving 4 bases of the junction unmatched. This CDR3 reads CASSQRTSSYNEQFF. DNA of the CDR3: TGTGCCAGCAGTCAACGGACTAGCTCCTACAATGAGCAGTTCTTC.

The chain couples TRBV9 to TRBJ2-3; D gene uncertain. The CDR3 is 15 amino acids. The V end was cut by 3 bases, the J end by 6 bases, with 17 bases between. Germline V lookup: CDR1 SGDLS, CDR2 YYNGEE. CDR3 bases: TGTGCCAGCAGCGGAAGACATCTACGTGGTGATACGCAGTATTTT. Protein: CASSGRHLRGDTQYF. The full variable domain, in which reference TRBV9 and TRBJ2-3 provide the parts outside the CDR3, is DSGVTQTPKHLITATGQRVTLRCSPRSGDLSVYWYQQSLDQGLQFLIQYYNGEERAKGNILERFSAQQFPDLHSELNLSSLELGDSALYFCASSGRHLRGDTQYFGPGTRLTVL.

This clonotype was observed a handful of times. The genes are TRBV5-1 and TRBJ2-1, with 8 bases matching TRBD2. The CDR3 spans 15 residues. J was trimmed by 8 bases and V by 6 bases; bases with no gene match: 13. The germline V gene encodes CDR1 SGHRS and CDR2 YFSETQ. In DNA form, the CDR3 reads TGCGCCAGCAAAAAGAAAGCGGGAGTAAGCGATGAGCAGTTCTTC. This translates into CASKKKAGVSDEQFF.

This chain joins TRBV7-2 and TRBJ2-7; D remains unclear. The V and J ends lost 2 bases and 0 bases respectively, with 11 bases between them. The CDR3 contains 15 residues. The germline V gene has CDR1 SGHTA and CDR2 FQGNSA. The CDR3 region has the DNA TGTGCCAGCAGCTTATACGGCAGTCCCTCCTACGAGCAGTACTTC. It yields the protein CASSLYGSPSYEQYF.

This clonotype showed up just a few times. The rearrangement uses TRBV21-1 and TRBJ1-1; the table names TRBD1, a call not compared with the DNA. TRBV21-1 is given as a pseudogene. The CDR3 sequence is 17 residues long. DNA of the CDR3: TGTGCCAGCAACCCGAAGGTGGTCAGGGGGCGGGTGACTGAAGCTTTCTTT. This encodes CASNPKVVRGRVTEAFF.

The chain carries TRBV28 and TRBJ2-3, with TRBD2 as a possible D gene (6 bases). Per the germline V gene, CDR1 is MDHEN and CDR2 is SYDVKM. V was pared by 6 bases and J by 2 bases, with 12 bases between. The CDR3 loop spans 14 amino acids. CDR3 coding DNA: TGTGCCAGCAGCCGGACTACCCCCACAGATACGCAGTATTTT. Amino acid sequence: CASSRTTPTDTQYF.

This chain uses TRBV20-1 with TRBJ2-7; 14 bases are shared with TRBD2. The CDR3 has 15 residues. Germline CDR1 reads DFQATT; CDR2 reads SNEGSKA (reference sequence). The trim removed 3 bases at V and 3 bases at J, leaving 4 bases unmatched. CDR3 DNA sequence: TGCAGTGCTAGGGGGACTAGCGGGAGTTTCTACGAGCAGTACTTC. It translates to CSARGTSGSFYEQYF.

The rearrangement uses TRBV20-1 and TRBJ1-6, with D hard to call. The length of the CDR3 is 15 residues. Germline loops: CDR1 DFQATT, CDR2 SNEGSKA (reference sequence). V lost 3 bases, J lost 0 bases, and 9 bases lay in between. The CDR3 region has the DNA TGCAGTGCTAGGCCCGACGGCTCCTATAATTCACCCCTCCACTTT. This gives the protein CSARPDGSYNSPLHF.

CDR3 coding DNA: TGTGCCAGCAGTTACCCCACCGCGAAAAGGGAAAAACTGTTTTTT. This translates into CASSYPTAKREKLFF. The V call is TRBV6-2 or TRBV6-3, the J call TRBJ1-4, with D unclear. This CDR3 comprises 15 residues. Trimming stripped 2 bases from V and 8 bases from J, with 15 bases between. Germline CDR1 is MNHEY and CDR2 is SVGEGT.

This clonotype has just a few counts. The chain links TRBV12-3 or TRBV12-4 to TRBJ2-3; 14 positions match TRBD2. The V segment lost 9 bases and the J segment 4 bases; nucleotides outside the gene matches: 9. The CDR3 has 16 amino acids. Here the CDR3 DNA reads TGTGCCAGTGTCCCGGGACTAGCGGGAGTGGCAGATACGCAGTATTTT. It specifies CASVPGLAGVADTQYF.

The gene calls are TRBV27 and TRBJ2-5; 9 bases are shared with TRBD1. CDR1 and CDR2 (germline): MNHEY, SMNVEV (reference sequence). CDR3 size: 14 residues. Trimming took 6 bases from V and 4 from J; bases not matched to a gene: 6. The DNA for the CDR3 is TGTGCCAGCAGCCGGGACAGGGTCACAGAGACCCAGTACTTC. Translation: CASSRDRVTETQYF.

The gene calls are TRBV4-2 and TRBJ2-7, with D maybe TRBD2 (5 bases). The V gene's germline CDR1 is LGHNA and CDR2 YNFKEQ. The ends were cut back, 1 base at V and 4 bases at J, with 11 bases in the middle. This CDR3 spans 14 amino acids. CDR3 residues: CASSQGTGRYEQYF. The CDR3 nucleotides are TGTGCCAGCAGCCAAGGGACGGGAAGGTACGAGCAGTACTTC.

The rearrangement uses TRBV18 and TRBJ2-7; D call uncertain. The germline V and J ends were trimmed by 1 base and 2 bases, with 21 bases remaining between them. Germline CDR1 is KGHSH and CDR2 is LQKENI. The CDR3 has 18 residues. Here the CDR3 DNA reads TGTGCCAGCTCACCACGAGGCGGTCACCCCCAAAAGACCTACGAGCAGTACTTC. Amino acid sequence: CASSPRGGHPQKTYEQYF.

This clonotype came up a few times. This chain joins TRBV12-3 or TRBV12-4 and TRBJ2-1; 11 bases are shared with TRBD2. This CDR3 comprises 16 residues. Trimming at V came to 8 bases and at J to 7 bases, leaving 13 bases not matched to a gene. DNA of the CDR3: TGTGCCAGCGTCCGGACTAGCGGGTTGAGCTTGAATGAGCAGTTCTTC. Its translation is CASVRTSGLSLNEQFF.

The CDR3 here is CASSYSTSAQPQHF. The DNA for the CDR3 is TGTGCCAGCAGTTACTCGACATCGGCTCAGCCCCAGCATTTT. The chain combines TRBV6-5 with TRBJ1-5; no clear D. There are 14 residues in the CDR3. V was shortened by 0 bases and J by 6 bases, with 9 bases between the two germline ends. Germline V lookup: CDR1 MNHEY, CDR2 SVGAGI.

In its sample, this clonotype was seen a few times. The chain couples TRBV9 to TRBJ2-7; D remains ambiguous. V lost 0 bases, J lost 3 bases, and 7 bases lay in between. The CDR3 contains 13 residues. Germline V lookup: CDR1 SGDLS, CDR2 YYNGEE. The CDR3 loop is CASSVADHYEQYF. CDR3 bases: TGTGCCAGCAGCGTAGCTGATCACTACGAGCAGTACTTC.